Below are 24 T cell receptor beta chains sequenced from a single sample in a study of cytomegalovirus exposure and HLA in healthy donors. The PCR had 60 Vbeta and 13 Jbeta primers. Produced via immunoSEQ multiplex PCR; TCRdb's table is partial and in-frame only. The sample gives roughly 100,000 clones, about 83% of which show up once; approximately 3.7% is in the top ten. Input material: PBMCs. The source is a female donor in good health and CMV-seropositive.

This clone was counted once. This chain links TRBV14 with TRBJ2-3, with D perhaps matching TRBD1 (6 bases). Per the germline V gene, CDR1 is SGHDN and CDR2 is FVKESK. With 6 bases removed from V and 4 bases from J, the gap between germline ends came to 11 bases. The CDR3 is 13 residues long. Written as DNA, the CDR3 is TGTGCCAGCAGAAACAGGGTCGCAGATACGCAGTATTTT. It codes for CASRNRVADTQYF.

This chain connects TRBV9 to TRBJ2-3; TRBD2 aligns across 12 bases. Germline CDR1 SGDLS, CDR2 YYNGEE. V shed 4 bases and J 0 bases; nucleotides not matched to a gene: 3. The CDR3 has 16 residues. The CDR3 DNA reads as TGTGCCAGCAGCTCCGGGACTAGCGGGAGCACAGATACGCAGTATTTT. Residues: CASSSGTSGSTDTQYF.

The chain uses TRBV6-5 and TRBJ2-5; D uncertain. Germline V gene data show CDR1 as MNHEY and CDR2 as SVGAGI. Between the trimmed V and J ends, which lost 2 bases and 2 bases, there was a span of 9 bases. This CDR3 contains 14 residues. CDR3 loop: CASSYSRLQETQYF. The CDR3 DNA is TGTGCCAGCAGTTACAGTCGGTTGCAAGAGACCCAGTACTTC.

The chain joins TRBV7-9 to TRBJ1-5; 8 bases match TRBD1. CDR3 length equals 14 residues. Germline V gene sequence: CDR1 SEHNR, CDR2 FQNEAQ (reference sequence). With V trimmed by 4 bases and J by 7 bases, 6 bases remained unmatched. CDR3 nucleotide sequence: TGTGCCAGCAGCTCGGACAGGGTAATCCAGCCCCAGCATTTT. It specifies CASSSDRVIQPQHF.

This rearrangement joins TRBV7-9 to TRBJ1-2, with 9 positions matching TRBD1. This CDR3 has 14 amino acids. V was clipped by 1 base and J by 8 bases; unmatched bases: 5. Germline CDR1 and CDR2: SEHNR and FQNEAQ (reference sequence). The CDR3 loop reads CASSLDRGPRGYTF. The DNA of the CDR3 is TGTGCCAGCAGCTTAGACAGGGGGCCACGGGGCTACACCTTC.

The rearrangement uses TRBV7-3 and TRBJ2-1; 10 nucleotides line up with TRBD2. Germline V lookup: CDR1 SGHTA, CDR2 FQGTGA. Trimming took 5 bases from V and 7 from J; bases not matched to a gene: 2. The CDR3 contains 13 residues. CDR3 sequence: CASSPTSGNEQFF. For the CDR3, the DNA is TGTGCCAGCAGCCCGACTAGCGGGAATGAGCAGTTCTTC.

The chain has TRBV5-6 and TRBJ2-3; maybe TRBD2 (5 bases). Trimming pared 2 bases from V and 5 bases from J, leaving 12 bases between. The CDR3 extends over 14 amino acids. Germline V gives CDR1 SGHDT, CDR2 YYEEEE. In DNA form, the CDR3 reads TGTGCCAGCAGCTTAACAGCGGAAGAAGATACGCAGTATTTT. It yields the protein CASSLTAEEDTQYF.

DNA for the CDR3: TGTGCCAGCAGTGTTACAGGGATTGCGACAGATACGCAGTATTTT. Translating gives CASSVTGIATDTQYF. This rearrangement joins TRBV6-1 to TRBJ2-3, with TRBD1 as a possible D gene (6 bases). The V gene lost 4 bases and the J gene lost 3 bases, with 14 bases spanning the gap. CDR3 length equals 15 residues. Germline-derived CDR1 and CDR2 are MNHNS and SASEGT.

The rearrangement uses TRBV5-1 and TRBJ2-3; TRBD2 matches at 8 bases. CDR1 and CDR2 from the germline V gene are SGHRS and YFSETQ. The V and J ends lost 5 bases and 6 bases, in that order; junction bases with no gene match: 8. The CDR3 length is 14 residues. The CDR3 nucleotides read TGCGCCAGCAGTTCCGGGGGGGGAAGTGATACGCAGTATTTT. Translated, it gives CASSSGGGSDTQYF.

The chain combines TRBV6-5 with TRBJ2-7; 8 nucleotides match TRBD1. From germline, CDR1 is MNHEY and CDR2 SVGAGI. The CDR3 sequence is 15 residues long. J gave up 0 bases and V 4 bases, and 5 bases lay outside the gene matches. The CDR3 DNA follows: TGTGCCAGCAGTTCCCTGGGACAGGTCTCCTACGAGCAGTACTTC. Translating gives CASSSLGQVSYEQYF.

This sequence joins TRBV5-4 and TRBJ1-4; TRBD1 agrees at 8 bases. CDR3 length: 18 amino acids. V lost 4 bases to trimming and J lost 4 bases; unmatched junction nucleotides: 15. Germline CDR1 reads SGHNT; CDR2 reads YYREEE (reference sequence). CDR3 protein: CASSPGQGTSYRNEKLFF. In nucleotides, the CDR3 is TGTGCCAGCAGCCCCGGACAGGGTACATCGTATCGTAATGAAAAACTGTTTTTT.

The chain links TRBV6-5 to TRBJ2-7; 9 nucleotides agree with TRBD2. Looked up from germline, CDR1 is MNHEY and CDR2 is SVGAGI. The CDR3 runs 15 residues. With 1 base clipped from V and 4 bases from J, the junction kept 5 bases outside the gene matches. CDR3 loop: CASSYWGSGSYEQYF. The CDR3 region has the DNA TGTGCCAGCAGTTACTGGGGTAGCGGGAGTTACGAGCAGTACTTC.

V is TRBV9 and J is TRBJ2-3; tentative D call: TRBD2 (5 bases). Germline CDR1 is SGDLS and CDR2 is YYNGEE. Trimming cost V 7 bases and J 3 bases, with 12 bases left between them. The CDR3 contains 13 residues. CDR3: CASGKSGTDTQYF. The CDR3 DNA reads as TGTGCCAGCGGAAAAAGCGGAACAGATACGCAGTATTTT. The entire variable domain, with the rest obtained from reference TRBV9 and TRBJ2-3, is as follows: DSGVTQTPKHLITATGQRVTLRCSPRSGDLSVYWYQQSLDQGLQFLIQYYNGEERAKGNILERFSAQQFPDLHSELNLSSLELGDSALYFCASGKSGTDTQYFGPGTRLTVL.

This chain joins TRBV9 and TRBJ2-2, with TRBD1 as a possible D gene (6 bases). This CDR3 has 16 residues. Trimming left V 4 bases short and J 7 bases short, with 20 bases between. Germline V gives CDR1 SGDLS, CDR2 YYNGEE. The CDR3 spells CASSHGTILGDGELFF. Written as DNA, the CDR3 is TGTGCCAGCAGCCATGGGACAATTTTGGGTGACGGGGAGCTGTTTTTT.

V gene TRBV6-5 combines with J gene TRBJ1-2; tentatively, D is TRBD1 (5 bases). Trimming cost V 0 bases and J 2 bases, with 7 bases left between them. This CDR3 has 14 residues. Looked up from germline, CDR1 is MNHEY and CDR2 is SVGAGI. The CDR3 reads CASSYSNRNYGYTF. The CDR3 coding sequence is TGTGCCAGCAGTTACTCGAACAGGAACTATGGCTACACCTTC.

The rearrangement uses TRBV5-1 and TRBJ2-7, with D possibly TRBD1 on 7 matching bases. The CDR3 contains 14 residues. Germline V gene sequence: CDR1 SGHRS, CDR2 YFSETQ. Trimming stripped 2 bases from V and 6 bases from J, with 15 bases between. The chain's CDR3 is CASSLQGKEGEQYF. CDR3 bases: TGCGCCAGCAGCTTACAGGGGAAGGAGGGCGAGCAGTACTTC.

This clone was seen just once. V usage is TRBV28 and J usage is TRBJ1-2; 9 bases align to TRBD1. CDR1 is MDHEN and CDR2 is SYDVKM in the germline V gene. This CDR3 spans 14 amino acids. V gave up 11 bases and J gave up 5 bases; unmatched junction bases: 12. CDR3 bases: TGTGCCGGATCCGGGACAGGGACAGGATATGGCTACACCTTC. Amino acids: CAGSGTGTGYGYTF.

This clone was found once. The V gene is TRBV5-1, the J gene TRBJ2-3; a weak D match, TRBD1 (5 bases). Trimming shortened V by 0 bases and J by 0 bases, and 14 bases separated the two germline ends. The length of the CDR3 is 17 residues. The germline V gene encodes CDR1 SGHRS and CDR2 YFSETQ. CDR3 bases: TGCGCCAGCAGCTTGGAAGGGTTGGGGCTGAGCACAGATACGCAGTATTTT. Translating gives CASSLEGLGLSTDTQYF.

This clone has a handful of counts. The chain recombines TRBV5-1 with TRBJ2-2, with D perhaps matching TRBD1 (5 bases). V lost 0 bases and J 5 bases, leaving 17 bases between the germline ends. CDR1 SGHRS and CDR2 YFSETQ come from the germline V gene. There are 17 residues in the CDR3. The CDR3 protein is CASSLAQGVAATGELFF. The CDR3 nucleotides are TGCGCCAGCAGCTTGGCCCAGGGTGTGGCTGCTACCGGGGAGCTGTTTTTT.

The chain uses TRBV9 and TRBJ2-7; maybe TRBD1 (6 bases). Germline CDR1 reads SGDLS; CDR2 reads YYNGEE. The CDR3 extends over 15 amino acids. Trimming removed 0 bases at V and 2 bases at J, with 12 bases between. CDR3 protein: CASSVVPGETYEQYF. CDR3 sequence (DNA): TGTGCCAGCAGCGTAGTCCCAGGGGAAACCTACGAGCAGTACTTC.

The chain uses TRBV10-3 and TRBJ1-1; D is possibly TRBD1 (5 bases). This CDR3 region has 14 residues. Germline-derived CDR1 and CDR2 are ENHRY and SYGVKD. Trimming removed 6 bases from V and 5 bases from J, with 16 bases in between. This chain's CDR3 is CAISGGGGTTEAFF. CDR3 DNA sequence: TGTGCCATCAGCGGCGGTGGGGGGACGACTGAAGCTTTCTTT.

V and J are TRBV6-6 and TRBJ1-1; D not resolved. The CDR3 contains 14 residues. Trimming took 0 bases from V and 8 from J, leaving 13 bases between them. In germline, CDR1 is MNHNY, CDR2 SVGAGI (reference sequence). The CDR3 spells CASSYSYEAREAFF. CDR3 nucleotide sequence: TGTGCCAGCAGTTACTCGTATGAAGCAAGAGAAGCTTTCTTT.

DNA of the CDR3: TGTGCCAGCAGCTTAGGAGCCAGGGGTCCCTACGAGCAGTACTTC. Amino acid sequence: CASSLGARGPYEQYF. This chain links TRBV7-9 with TRBJ2-7; possibly TRBD1 for D (6 bases). The V end lost 1 base, the J end lost 2 bases, and 12 bases lay between the germline ends. CDR3 size: 15 residues. Germline V gene lookup returns CDR1 SEHNR and CDR2 FQNEAQ (reference sequence).

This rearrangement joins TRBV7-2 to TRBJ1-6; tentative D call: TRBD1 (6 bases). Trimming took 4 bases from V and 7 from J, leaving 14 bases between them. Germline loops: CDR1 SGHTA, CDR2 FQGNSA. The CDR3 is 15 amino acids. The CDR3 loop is CASSSSGRGNSPLHF. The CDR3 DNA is TGTGCCAGCAGCTCTTCTGGCAGGGGCAATTCACCCCTCCACTTT.